This record looks at one T cell receptor beta chain sequence and its context. This clonotype was detected a few times. Its antigen is not yet known. The record has no base qualities; no much larger clone is one base away. The sample belongs to a study of T-cell reconstitution after alpha-beta-depleted transplantation in children (dated by TCRdb to 2016 to 2017). With respect to the entire study: Using TCR repertoire profiling, the study followed T-cell immune reconstitution in a quantitative way in children after TCRalphabeta/CD19-depleted allogeneic hematopoietic cell transplantation. Beyond this particular receptor, the publication reports: Over subsequent months, a decline in hyperexpanded clone frequencies was noted, and after one year, T-cell counts and TCRbeta diversity were mostly ascribed to newly produced T cells. Apparently early alphabetaT-cell count recovery about two months after transplant reportedly relied on only several hundred rapidly expanded clones derived from non-depleted graft cells. The high TCRbeta diversity at day 60 in some patients was ascribed to recipient T cells and intrathymic progenitors that had survived conditioning.

Library preparation was by PCR. The instrument given in TCRdb is Illumina HiSeq 2500. Molecular barcoding was employed in the preparation of TCR libraries, with unique molecular identifiers being used to normalize TCRbeta repertoire quantification. TCRdb trimmed the raw reads at Q25, called clones with MiXCR and kept productive beta chains. Records with the same CDR3 protein are collapsed into one entry carrying the most frequent genes and DNA. Across this sample there are approximately 980,000 distinct CDR3 sequences, with roughly 29% seen only once. The ten top clones hold roughly 27% of the sample. The CDR3, from cysteine to phenylalanine, totals 13 residues. This entry keeps only the CDR3 DNA: 39 bases, framed from base 1. Trimming takes 3 bases from V and 5 bases from J, and the germline ends sit 8 bases apart. According to the germline V gene, CDR1 reads LGHNA and CDR2 reads YSLEER. Explained via the paper, the treatment or condition label denotes: allogeneic hematopoietic cell transplantation with graft depleted of TCRalphabeta T cells and CD19 B cells. The children who served as transplant recipients had been given grafts of TCRalphabeta/CD19-depleted allogeneic hematopoietic cells.

Here the sequenced sample was PBMCs, mostly from graft donor cells, taken 360 days after TCRalphabeta/CD19-depleted stem cell transplant. This TCR was sampled from a boy younger than two who had a stem cell transplant for SCID, so the T cells may come from the graft donor. The rearrangement joined TRBV4-3 to TRBJ1-5, with TRBD1 as a weak D call on 5 bases. Here the CDR3 is given as CASSHSRDQPQHF. The DNA sequence follows: TGCGCCAGCAGCCACAGCAGGGATCAGCCCCAGCATTTT.